This T cell receptor (beta chain) was sequenced for a study of cytomegalovirus exposure and HLA in healthy donors. General study results and limits: Whilst most TCR sequences proved rare, a subset of public TCRs occurred across many donors. A list of approximately 160 TCR beta chains associated with cytomegalovirus was given.

A note on this clone: Antigen specificity is unknown.

The 120-subject validation cohort, separate from the 666-subject first cohort, included the donors. This table comes from immunoSEQ multiplex PCR, and its TCRdb copy is limited to in-frame clones, with some not included. There are around 66,000 clones in the sample; 95% to 97% occur only once, and 1.5% to 2% lies in the top ten. The sample comprised PBMCs. This clonotype was obtained from a woman under 30 in good health and CMV-seropositive.

CDR3 sequence (DNA): TGTGCCAGCTCAATTTTCGGGAATCAGCCCCAGCATTTT. Protein: CASSIFGNQPQHF. The chain couples TRBV18 to TRBJ1-5; D gene ambiguous. The germline CDR1 and CDR2 sequences are KGHSH and LQKENI. V shed 5 bases and J shed 4 bases, with 9 bases lying between them. This CDR3 spans 13 amino acids.